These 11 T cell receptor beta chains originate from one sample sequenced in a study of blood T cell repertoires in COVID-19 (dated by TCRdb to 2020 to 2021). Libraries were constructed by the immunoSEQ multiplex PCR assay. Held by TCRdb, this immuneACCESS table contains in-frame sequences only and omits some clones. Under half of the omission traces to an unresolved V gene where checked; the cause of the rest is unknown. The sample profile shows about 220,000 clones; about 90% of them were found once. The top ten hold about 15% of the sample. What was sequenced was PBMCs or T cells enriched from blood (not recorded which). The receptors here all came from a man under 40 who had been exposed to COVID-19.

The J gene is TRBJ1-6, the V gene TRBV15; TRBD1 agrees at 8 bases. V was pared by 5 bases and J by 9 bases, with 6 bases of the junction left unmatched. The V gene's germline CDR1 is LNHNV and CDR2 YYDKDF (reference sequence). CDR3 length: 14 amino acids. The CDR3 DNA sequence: TGTGCCACCAGCTCCGGGACAGGCATTTCACCCCTCCACTTT. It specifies CATSSGTGISPLHF.

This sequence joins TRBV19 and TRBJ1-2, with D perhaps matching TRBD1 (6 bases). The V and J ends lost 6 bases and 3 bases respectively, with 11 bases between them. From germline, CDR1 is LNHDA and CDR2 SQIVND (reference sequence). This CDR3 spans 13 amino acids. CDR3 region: CASRTDRHYGYTF. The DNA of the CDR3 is TGTGCCAGTAGAACAGACAGGCACTATGGCTACACCTTC.

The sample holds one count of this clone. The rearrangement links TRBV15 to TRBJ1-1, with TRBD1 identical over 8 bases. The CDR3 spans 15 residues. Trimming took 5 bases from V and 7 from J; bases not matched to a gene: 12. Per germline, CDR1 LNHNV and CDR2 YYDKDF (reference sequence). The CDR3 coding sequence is TGTGCCACCAGCCTAACTCCCGGGACAGGTAATGAAGCTTTCTTT. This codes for CATSLTPGTGNEAFF.

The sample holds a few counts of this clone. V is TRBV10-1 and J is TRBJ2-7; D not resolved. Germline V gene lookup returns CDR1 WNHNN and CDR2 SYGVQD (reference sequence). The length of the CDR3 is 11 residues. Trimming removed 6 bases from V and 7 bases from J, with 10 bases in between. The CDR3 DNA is TGCGCCAGCAGCGAGGACGGGGAGCAGTACTTC. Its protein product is CASSEDGEQYF.

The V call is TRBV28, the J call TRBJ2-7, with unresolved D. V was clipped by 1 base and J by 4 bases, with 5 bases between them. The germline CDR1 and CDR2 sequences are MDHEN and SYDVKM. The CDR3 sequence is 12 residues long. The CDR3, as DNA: TGTGCCAGCAGTTTATCCGGTTACGAGCAGTACTTC. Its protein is CASSLSGYEQYF.

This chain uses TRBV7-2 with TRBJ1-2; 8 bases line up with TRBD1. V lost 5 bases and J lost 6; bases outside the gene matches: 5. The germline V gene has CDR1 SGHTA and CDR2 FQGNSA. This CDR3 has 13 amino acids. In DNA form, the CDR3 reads TGTGCCAGCAGCACCTGGACAGGGAATGGCTACACCTTC. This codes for CASSTWTGNGYTF.

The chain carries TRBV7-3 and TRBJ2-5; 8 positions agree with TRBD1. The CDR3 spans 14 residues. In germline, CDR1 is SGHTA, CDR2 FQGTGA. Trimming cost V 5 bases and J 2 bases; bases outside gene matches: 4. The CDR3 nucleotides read TGTGCCAGCAGCCAGACAGGGGTTCAAGAGACCCAGTACTTC. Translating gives CASSQTGVQETQYF.

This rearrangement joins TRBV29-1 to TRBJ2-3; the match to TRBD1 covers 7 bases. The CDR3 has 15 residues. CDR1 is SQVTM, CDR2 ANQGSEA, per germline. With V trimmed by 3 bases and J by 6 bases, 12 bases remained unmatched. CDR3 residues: CSVEKGANSGDTQYF. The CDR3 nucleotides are TGCAGCGTTGAGAAGGGGGCAAACTCAGGGGATACGCAGTATTTT.

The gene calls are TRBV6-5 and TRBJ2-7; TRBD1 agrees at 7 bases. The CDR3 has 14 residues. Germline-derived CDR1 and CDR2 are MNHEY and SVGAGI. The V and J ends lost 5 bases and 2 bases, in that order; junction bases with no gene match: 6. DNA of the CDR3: TGTGCCAGCAGTCCACAGGGGACCACCTACGAGCAGTACTTC. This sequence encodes CASSPQGTTYEQYF.

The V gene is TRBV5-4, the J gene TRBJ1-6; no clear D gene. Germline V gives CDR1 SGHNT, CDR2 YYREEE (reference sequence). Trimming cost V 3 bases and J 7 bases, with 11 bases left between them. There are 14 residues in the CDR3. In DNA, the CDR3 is TGTGCCAGCAGCTATAGTGAAAGCAATTCACCCCTCCACTTT. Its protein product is CASSYSESNSPLHF. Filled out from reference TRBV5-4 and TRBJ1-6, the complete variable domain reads ETGVTQSPTHLIKTRGQQVTLRCSSQSGHNTVSWYQQALGQGPQFIFQYYREEENGRGNFPPRFSGLQFPNYSSELNVNALELDDSALYLCASSYSESNSPLHFGNGTRLTVT.

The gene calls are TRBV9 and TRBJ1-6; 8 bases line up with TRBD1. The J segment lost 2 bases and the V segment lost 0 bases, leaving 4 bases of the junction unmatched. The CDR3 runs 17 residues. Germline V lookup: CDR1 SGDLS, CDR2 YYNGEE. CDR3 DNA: TGTGCCAGCAGCGTAGGTGGACAGGGTCCCTATAATTCACCCCTCCACTTT. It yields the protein CASSVGGQGPYNSPLHF.